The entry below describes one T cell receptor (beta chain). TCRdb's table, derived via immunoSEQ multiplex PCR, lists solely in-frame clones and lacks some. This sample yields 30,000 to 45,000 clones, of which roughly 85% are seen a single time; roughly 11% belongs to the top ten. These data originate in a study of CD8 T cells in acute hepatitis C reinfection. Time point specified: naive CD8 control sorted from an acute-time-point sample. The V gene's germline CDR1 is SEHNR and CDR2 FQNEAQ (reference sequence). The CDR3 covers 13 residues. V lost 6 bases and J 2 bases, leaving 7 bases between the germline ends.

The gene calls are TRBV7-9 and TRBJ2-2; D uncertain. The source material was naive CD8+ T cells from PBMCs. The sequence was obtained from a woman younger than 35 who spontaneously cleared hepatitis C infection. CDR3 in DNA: TGTGCCAGCAGAACAGATAACACCGGGGAGCTGTTTTTT. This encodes CASRTDNTGELFF.